The 15 T cell receptor beta chains below all came from one sample that was sequenced in a study of blood T cells in healthy people across ages. A second PCR of 7 to 11 cycles used a sample-barcoded 5' primer and a J-beta primer mix. TCRdb itself ran the 5' RACE reads through MiXCR, one entry per CDR3 protein. The sample contains about 1.4 million distinct CDR3 sequences, 45% to 70% of which appear only once. Sequencing input: blood. The receptor set was obtained from a man aged 18 to 30 in good health.

The J gene is TRBJ2-7, the V gene TRBV12-3 or TRBV12-4; no definite D call. This CDR3 is 14 amino acids long. Deletions cut 6 bases from V and 4 bases from J, with 16 bases between. As DNA, the CDR3 is TGTGCCAGCAGCCCAACAACGGAATTATACGAGCAGTACTTC. Amino acid sequence: CASSPTTELYEQYF.

J is TRBJ2-7 and V is TRBV20-1; no firm D call. Trimming took off 4 bases at V and 2 bases at J, with 18 bases between the two ends. Germline loops: CDR1 DFQATT, CDR2 SNEGSKA (reference sequence). The CDR3 loop spans 15 amino acids. CDR3 residues: CSANSALLGPYEQYF. The DNA for the CDR3 is TGCAGTGCTAATTCCGCCCTGCTTGGTCCCTACGAGCAGTACTTC.

The V and J genes are TRBV4-1 and TRBJ2-5; the D gene is possibly TRBD2 (6 bases). This CDR3 contains 14 residues. The V and J ends lost 4 bases and 2 bases respectively, with 11 bases between them. From germline, CDR1 is MGHRA and CDR2 YSYEKL. CDR3: CASSPRGKQETQYF. The CDR3 coding sequence is TGCGCCAGCAGCCCACGGGGGAAACAAGAGACCCAGTACTTC.

The chain links TRBV7-9 to TRBJ2-7, with 8 bases lining up with TRBD2. The junction had 14 bases not matched to a gene; V was cut back by 4 bases and J by 3 bases. This CDR3 has 17 amino acids. Per the germline V gene, CDR1 is SEHNR and CDR2 is FQNEAQ (reference sequence). The CDR3 loop reads CASSSLPGGEKFYEQYF. CDR3 sequence (DNA): TGTGCCAGCAGCTCGTTGCCGGGGGGGGAGAAATTCTACGAGCAGTACTTC. Combining the CDR3 with reference TRBV7-9 and TRBJ2-7 gives the whole variable domain DTGVSQNPRHKITKRGQNVTFRCDPISEHNRLYWYRQTLGQGPEFLTYFQNEAQLEKSRLLSDRFSAERPKGSFSTLEIQRTEQGDSAMYLCASSSLPGGEKFYEQYFGPGTRLTVT.

CDR3 protein: CASSLANRGNSPLHF. As DNA, the CDR3 is TGTGCCAGCAGTTTAGCGAACCGGGGGAATTCACCCCTCCACTTT. The chain carries TRBV12-3 or TRBV12-4 and TRBJ1-6, with D perhaps TRBD1 (5 bases). This CDR3 has 15 residues. V was clipped by 0 bases and J by 7 bases, with 10 bases between them.

This clonotype was observed a few times. The chain joins TRBV29-1 to TRBJ2-5, with D uncertain. Trimming cost V 4 bases and J 1 base, with 13 bases left between them. The CDR3 loop spans 14 amino acids. Germline values: CDR1 SQVTM, CDR2 ANQGSEA. The CDR3 nucleotides are TGCAGCGTTGCAGCAAGGCTTAGCCAAGAGACCCAGTACTTC. As protein: CSVAARLSQETQYF. The full variable domain, rest sourced from reference TRBV29-1 and TRBJ2-5, is SAVISQKPSRDICQRGTSLTIQCQVDSQVTMMFWYRQQPGQSLTLIATANQGSEATYESGFVIDKFPISRPNLTFSTLTVSNMSPEDSSIYLCSVAARLSQETQYFGPGTRLLVL.

Concerning this clonotype itself: At one boundary the junction diverges from the germline segment, which might be a read error. This chain links TRBV7-8 with TRBJ2-7; possible D gene TRBD2, 7 bases. CDR3 size: 15 residues. The germline gives CDR1 SGHVS, CDR2 FQNEAQ. The CDR3 coding sequence is TGTGCCAGCAGCTTAGAACGGGGGGCCTACAATGAGCGGTACTTC. As protein: CASSLERGAYNERYF.

This clonotype was counted a few times. J is TRBJ2-3 and V is TRBV4-1; 12 bases align to TRBD2. V lost 1 base to trimming and J lost 6 bases; unmatched junction nucleotides: 23. The CDR3 spans 22 residues. Germline V lookup: CDR1 MGHRA, CDR2 YSYEKL. The chain's CDR3 is CASSQVLQGSRLAGGPPDTQYF. In nucleotides, the CDR3 is TGCGCCAGCAGCCAAGTCCTTCAGGGAAGTCGGCTAGCGGGGGGGCCCCCTGATACGCAGTATTTT.

The V gene is TRBV7-2, the J gene TRBJ2-3; D unclear. The length of the CDR3 is 14 residues. Germline assignment: CDR1 SGHTA and CDR2 FQGNSA. Trimming cost V 2 bases and J 3 bases, with 9 bases left between them. The CDR3 sequence is CASSLIIRTDTQYF. The CDR3 DNA is TGTGCCAGCAGCTTAATTATCAGGACAGATACGCAGTATTTT.

This clonotype was seen a few times. The chain joins TRBV12-3 or TRBV12-4 to TRBJ1-2, with 8 bases matching TRBD1. V dropped 10 bases and J dropped 7; count of bases not matched to a gene: 14. The CDR3 has 14 residues. The CDR3 region has the DNA TGTGCCACCCATTCAACAGGGGGAGCCTCTGGCTACACCTTC. Amino acid sequence: CATHSTGGASGYTF.

This clonotype was detected only a few times. The chain is built from TRBV11-2 and TRBJ2-1; tentative D call: TRBD2 (6 bases). Germline V gene data show CDR1 as SGHAT and CDR2 as FQNNGV. The ends were cut back, 5 bases at V and 9 bases at J, with 17 bases in the middle. The CDR3 sequence is 14 residues long. CDR3 in amino acids: CASSPNLDGGEQFF. For the CDR3, the DNA is TGTGCCAGCAGCCCTAACTTGGACGGGGGTGAGCAGTTCTTC.

This chain links TRBV4-1 with TRBJ2-3; 9 bases are shared with TRBD2. This CDR3 has 15 amino acids. The V and J ends lost 3 bases and 5 bases, in that order; junction bases with no gene match: 6. In germline, CDR1 is MGHRA, CDR2 YSYEKL. The DNA for the CDR3 is TGCGCCAGCAGCCAGACTAGCGGCCTAAGAGATACGCAGTATTTT. This translates into CASSQTSGLRDTQYF.

This clonotype has only a few counts. The chain combines TRBV29-1 with TRBJ2-7; 7 positions match TRBD2. After removal of 5 bases from V and 3 bases from J, the junction contained 7 bases not matched to a gene. This CDR3 region has 13 residues. The germline V gene has CDR1 SQVTM and CDR2 ANQGSEA. CDR3 sequence reads: CSVQLAANYEQYF. CDR3 coding DNA: TGCAGCGTTCAGCTAGCGGCCAACTACGAGCAGTACTTC.

The V gene is TRBV28, the J gene TRBJ2-7; D is perhaps TRBD2 (5 bases). The CDR3 has 15 residues. The germline V gene has CDR1 MDHEN and CDR2 SYDVKM. Between the trimmed V and J ends, which lost 3 bases and 4 bases, there was a span of 16 bases. Written as DNA, the CDR3 is TGTGCCAGCAGTTTTCGGGCGGGCTACTTTTACGAGCAGTACTTC. Amino acids: CASSFRAGYFYEQYF.

This clonotype came up a few times. A read error may account for a junction end that differs from germline. The genes are TRBV12-3 or TRBV12-4 and TRBJ2-1, with no clear D. The CDR3 is made up of 12 amino acids. This chain's CDR3 is CASSLATNEQFF. CDR3 bases: TGTGCCAGCAGTTTAGCGACCAATGAGCAGTTTTTC.